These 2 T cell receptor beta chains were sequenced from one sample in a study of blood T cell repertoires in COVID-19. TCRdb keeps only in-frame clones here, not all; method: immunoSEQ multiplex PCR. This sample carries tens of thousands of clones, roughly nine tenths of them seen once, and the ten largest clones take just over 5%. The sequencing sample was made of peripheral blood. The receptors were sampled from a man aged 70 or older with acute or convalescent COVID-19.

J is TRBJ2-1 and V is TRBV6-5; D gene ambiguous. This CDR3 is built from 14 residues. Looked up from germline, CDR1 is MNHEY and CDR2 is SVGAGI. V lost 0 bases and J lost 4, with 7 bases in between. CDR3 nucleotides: TGTGCCAGCAGTTACTCACGCGTTTACAATGAGCAGTTCTTC. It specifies CASSYSRVYNEQFF.

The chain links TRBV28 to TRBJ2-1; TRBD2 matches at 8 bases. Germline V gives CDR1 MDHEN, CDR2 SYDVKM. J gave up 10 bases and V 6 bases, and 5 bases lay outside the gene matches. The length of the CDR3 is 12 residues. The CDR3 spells CASRAGVREQFF. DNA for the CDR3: TGTGCCAGCAGAGCGGGGGTGAGGGAGCAGTTCTTC.